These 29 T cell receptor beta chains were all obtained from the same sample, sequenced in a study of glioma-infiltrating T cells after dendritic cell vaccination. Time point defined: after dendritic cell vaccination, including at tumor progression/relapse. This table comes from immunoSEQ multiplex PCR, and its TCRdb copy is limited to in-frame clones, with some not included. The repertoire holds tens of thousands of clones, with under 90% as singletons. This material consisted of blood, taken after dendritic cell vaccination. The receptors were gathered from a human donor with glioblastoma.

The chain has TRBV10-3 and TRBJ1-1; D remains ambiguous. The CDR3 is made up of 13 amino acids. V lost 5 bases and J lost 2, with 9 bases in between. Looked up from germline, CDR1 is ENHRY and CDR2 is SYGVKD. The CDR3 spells CAISKGVNTEAFF. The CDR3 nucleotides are TGTGCCATCAGTAAGGGAGTTAACACTGAAGCTTTCTTT.

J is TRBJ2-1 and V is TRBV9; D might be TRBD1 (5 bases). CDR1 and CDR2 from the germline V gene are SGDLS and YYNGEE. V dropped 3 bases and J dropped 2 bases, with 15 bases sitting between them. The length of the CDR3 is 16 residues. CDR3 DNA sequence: TGTGCCAGCAGCGCCTCCCTGGGCAGGGCCTACAATGAGCAGTTCTTC. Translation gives CASSASLGRAYNEQFF.

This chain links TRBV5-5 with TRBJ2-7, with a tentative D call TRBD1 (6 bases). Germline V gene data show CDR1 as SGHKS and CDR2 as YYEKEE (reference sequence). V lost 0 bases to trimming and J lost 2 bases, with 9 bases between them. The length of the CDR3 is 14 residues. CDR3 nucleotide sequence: TGTGCCAGCAGCTTGGGCGCAGGGGCCTACGAGCAGTACTTC. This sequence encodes CASSLGAGAYEQYF.

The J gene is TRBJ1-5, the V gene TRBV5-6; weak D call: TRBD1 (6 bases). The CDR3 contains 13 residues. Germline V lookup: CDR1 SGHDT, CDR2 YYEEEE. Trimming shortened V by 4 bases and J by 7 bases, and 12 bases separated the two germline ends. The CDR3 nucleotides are TGTGCCAGCAGCCAGGGGAAGGGGCAGCCCCAGCATTTT. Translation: CASSQGKGQPQHF.

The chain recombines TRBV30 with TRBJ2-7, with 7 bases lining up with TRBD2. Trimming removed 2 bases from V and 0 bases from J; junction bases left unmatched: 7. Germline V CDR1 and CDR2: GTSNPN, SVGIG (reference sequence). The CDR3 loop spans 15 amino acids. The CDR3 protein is CAWSKVASGSYEQYF. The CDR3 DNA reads TGTGCCTGGAGTAAGGTGGCTAGCGGCTCCTACGAGCAGTACTTC.

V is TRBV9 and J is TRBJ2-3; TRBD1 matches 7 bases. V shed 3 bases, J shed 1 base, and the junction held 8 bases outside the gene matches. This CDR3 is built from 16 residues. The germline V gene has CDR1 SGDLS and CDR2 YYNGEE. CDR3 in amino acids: CASSEMIGQGTDTQYF. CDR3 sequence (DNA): TGTGCCAGCAGCGAGATGATCGGACAGGGCACAGATACGCAGTATTTT.

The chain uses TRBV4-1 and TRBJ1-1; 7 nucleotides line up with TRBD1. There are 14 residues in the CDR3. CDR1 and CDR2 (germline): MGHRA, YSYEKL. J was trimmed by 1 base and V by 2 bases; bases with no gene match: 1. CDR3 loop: CASSQYRGNTEAFF. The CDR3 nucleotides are TGCGCCAGCAGCCAATACAGGGGGAACACTGAAGCTTTCTTT.

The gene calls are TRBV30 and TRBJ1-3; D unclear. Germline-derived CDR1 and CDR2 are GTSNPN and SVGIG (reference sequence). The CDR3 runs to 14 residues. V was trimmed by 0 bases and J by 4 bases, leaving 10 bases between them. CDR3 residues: CAWSVPGAGNTIYF. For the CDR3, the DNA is TGTGCCTGGAGTGTACCCGGAGCAGGAAACACCATATATTTT.

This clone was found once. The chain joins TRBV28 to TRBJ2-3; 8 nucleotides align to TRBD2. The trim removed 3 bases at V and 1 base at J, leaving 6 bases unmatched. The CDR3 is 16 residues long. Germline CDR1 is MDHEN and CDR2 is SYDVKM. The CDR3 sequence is CASSLAAAGGTDTQYF. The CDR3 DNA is TGTGCCAGCAGTTTGGCAGCAGCGGGGGGCACAGATACGCAGTATTTT.

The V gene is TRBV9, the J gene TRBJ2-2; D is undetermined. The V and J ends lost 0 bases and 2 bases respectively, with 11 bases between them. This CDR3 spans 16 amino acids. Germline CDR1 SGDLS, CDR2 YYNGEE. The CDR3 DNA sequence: TGTGCCAGCAGCGTAGCTATGACAAGTAACACCGGGGAGCTGTTTTTT. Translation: CASSVAMTSNTGELFF.

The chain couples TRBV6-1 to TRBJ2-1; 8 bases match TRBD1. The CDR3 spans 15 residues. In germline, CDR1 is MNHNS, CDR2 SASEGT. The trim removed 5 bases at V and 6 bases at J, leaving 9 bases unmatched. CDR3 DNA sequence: TGTGCCAGCAGTCCCCCAGGGGGCGGTGTCAATGAGCAGTTCTTC. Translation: CASSPPGGGVNEQFF.

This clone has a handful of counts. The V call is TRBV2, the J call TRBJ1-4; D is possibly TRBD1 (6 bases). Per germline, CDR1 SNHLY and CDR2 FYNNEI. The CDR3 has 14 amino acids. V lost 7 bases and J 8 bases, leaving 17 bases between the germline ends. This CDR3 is CASNAGGAGEKLFF. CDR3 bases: TGTGCCAGCAACGCGGGGGGCGCGGGGGAAAAACTGTTTTTT. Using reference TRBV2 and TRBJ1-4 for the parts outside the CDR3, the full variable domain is EPEVTQTPSHQVTQMGQEVILRCVPISNHLYFYWYRQILGQKVEFLVSFYNNEISEKSEIFDDQFSVERPDGSNFTLKIRSTKLEDSAMYFCASNAGGAGEKLFFGSGTQLSVL.

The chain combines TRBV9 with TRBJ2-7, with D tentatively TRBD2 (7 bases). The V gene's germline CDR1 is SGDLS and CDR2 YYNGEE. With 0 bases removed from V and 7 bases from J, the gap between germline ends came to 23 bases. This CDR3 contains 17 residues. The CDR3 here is CASSVATGGRVRGEQYF. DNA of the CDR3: TGTGCCAGCAGCGTAGCTACGGGGGGCAGGGTACGGGGGGAGCAGTACTTC.

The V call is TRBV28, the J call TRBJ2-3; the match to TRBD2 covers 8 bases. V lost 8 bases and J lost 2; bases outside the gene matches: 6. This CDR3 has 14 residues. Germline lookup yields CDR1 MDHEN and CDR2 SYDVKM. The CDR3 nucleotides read TGTGCCAGCGGGTTAGCGGGACACACAGATACGCAGTATTTT. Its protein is CASGLAGHTDTQYF. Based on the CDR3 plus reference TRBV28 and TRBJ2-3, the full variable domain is DVKVTQSSRYLVKRTGEKVFLECVQDMDHENMFWYRQDPGLGLRLIYFSYDVKMKEKGDIPEGYSVSREKKERFSLILESASTNQTSMYLCASGLAGHTDTQYFGPGTRLTVL.

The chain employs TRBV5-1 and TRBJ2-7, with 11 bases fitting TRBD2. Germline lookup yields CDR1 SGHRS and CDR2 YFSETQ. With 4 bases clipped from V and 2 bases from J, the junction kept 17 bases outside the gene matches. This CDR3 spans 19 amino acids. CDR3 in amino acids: CASSPGQGRLAGLPYEQYF. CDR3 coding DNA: TGCGCCAGCAGCCCGGGACAGGGCCGACTAGCGGGGCTTCCCTACGAGCAGTACTTC.

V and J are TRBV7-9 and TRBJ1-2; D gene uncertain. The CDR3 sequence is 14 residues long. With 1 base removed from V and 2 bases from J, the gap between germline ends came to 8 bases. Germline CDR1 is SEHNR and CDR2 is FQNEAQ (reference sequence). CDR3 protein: CASSLVTRNYGYTF. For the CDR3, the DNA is TGTGCCAGCAGCTTAGTTACTAGAAACTATGGCTACACCTTC.

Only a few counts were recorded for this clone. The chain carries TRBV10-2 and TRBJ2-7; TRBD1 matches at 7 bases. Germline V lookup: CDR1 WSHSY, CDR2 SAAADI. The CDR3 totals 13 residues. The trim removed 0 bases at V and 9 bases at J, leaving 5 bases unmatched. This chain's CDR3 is CASSESTTGLQYF. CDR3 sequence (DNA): TGCGCCAGCAGTGAGTCGACGACAGGGCTGCAGTACTTC.

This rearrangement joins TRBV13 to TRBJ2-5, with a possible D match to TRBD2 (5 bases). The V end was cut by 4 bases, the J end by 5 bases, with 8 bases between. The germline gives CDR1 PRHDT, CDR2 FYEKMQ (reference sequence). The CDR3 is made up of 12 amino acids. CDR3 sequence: CASSSERETQYF. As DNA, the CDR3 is TGTGCCAGCAGCTCCGAGCGGGAGACCCAGTACTTC.

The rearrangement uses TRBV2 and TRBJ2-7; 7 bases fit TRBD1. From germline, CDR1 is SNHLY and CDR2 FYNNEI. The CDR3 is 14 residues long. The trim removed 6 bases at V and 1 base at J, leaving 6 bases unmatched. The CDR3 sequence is CASSSPGQSYEQYF. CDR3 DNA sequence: TGTGCCAGCAGCTCACCGGGACAGTCCTACGAGCAGTACTTC.

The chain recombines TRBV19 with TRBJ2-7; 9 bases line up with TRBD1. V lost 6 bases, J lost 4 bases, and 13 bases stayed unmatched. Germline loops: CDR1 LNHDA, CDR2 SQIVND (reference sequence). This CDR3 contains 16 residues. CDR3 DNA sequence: TGTGCCAGTAGCGACGTGGGGACAGGGCGAAGTTACGAGCAGTACTTC. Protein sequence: CASSDVGTGRSYEQYF.

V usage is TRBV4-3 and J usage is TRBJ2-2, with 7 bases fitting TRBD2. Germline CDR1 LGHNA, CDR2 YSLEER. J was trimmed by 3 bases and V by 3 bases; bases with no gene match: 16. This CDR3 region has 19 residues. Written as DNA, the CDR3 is TGCGCCAGCAGCCAGTTTGGAGCGGGGCCGGAGGGTTACACCGGGGAGCTGTTTTTT. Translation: CASSQFGAGPEGYTGELFF.

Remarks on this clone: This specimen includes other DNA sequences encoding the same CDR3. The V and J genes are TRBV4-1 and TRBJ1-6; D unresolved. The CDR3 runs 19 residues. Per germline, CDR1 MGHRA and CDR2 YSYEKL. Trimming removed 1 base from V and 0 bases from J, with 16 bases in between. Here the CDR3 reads CASSQVFHSPSSYNSPLHF. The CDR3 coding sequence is TGCGCCAGCAGCCAAGTTTTCCACTCCCCGAGCTCCTATAATTCACCCCTCCACTTT.

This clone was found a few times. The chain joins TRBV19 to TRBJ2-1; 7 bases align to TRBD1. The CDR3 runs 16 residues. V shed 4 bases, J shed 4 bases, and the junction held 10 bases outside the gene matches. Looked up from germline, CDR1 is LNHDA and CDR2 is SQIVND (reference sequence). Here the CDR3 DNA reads TGTGCCAGTAGTACCGGGACAGCACAACATTACAATGAGCAGTTCTTC. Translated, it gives CASSTGTAQHYNEQFF.

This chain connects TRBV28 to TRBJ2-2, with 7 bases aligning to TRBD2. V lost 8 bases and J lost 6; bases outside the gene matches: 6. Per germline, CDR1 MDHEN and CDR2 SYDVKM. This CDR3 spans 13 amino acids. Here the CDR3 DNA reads TGTGCCAGCTATGGACTAGAGGCCGGGGAGCTGTTTTTT. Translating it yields CASYGLEAGELFF.

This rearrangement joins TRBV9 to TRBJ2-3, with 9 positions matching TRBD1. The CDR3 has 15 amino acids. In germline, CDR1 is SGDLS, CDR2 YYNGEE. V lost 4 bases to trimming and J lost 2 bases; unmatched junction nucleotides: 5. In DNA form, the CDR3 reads TGTGCCAGCAGCAGTACAGGGGGCCCCACAGATACGCAGTATTTT. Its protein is CASSSTGGPTDTQYF.

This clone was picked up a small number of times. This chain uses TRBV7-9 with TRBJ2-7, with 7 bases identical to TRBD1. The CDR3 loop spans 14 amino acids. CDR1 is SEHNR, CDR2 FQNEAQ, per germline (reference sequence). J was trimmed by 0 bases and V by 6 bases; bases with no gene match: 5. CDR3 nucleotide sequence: TGTGCCAGCAGGTCCGGGACAGCCTCCTACGAGCAGTACTTC. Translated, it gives CASRSGTASYEQYF.

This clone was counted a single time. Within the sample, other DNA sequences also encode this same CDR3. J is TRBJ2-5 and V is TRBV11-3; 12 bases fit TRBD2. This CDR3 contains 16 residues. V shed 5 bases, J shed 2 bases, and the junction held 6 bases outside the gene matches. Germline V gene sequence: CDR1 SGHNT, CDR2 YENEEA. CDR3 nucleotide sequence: TGTGCCAGCAGCCCCCGACTAGCGGGGGCACAAGAGACCCAGTACTTC. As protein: CASSPRLAGAQETQYF.

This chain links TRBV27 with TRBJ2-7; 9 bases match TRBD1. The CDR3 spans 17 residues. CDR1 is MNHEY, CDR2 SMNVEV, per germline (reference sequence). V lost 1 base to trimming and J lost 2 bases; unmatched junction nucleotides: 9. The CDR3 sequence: CASSLLGRTGAPYEQYF. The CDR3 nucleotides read TGTGCCAGCAGTTTATTGGGCCGGACAGGGGCCCCCTACGAGCAGTACTTC.

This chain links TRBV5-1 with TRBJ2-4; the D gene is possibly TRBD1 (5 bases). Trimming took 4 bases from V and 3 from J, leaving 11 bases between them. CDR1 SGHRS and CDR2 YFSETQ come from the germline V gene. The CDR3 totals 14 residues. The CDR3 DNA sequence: TGCGCCAGCAGCCCTACAGGAGTCAAAAACATTCAGTACTTC. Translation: CASSPTGVKNIQYF. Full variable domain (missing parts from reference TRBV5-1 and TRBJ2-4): KAGVTQTPRYLIKTRGQQVTLSCSPISGHRSVSWYQQTPGQGLQFLFEYFSETQRNKGNFPGRFSGRQFSNSRSEMNVSTLELGDSALYLCASSPTGVKNIQYFGAGTRLSVL.